The 14 T cell receptor beta chains reported below all come from one sample, sequenced in a study of cytomegalovirus exposure and HLA in healthy donors. Researchers ran the PCR with 60 Vbeta and 13 Jbeta primers. Some clones are missing from TCRdb's copy, which holds only in-frame ones; the method was immunoSEQ multiplex PCR. The sample lists about 130,000 clones; around three quarters were seen once. Sequencing was carried out using PBMCs. The receptor set was obtained from a man aged 35-49 years in good health and CMV-seronegative.

This rearrangement joins TRBV19 to TRBJ2-5; no definite D call. With 4 bases removed from V and 5 bases from J, the gap between germline ends came to 11 bases. Germline-derived CDR1 and CDR2 are LNHDA and SQIVND (reference sequence). The CDR3 length is 13 residues. CDR3 in amino acids: CASSKNTRETQYF. The DNA for the CDR3 is TGTGCCAGTAGTAAAAATACCCGGGAGACCCAGTACTTC.

The gene calls are TRBV18 and TRBJ1-2, with TRBD1 identical over 8 bases. The germline gives CDR1 KGHSH, CDR2 LQKENI. The CDR3 is 14 residues long. The ends lost 6 bases at V and 6 bases at J; junction bases unmatched: 9. CDR3 residues: CASSPQAQGDGYTF. DNA of the CDR3: TGTGCCAGCTCTCCCCAGGCACAGGGGGATGGCTACACCTTC.

This clone appeared a few times. This chain links TRBV9 with TRBJ2-3; D possibly corresponds to TRBD2 (7 bases). Per germline, CDR1 SGDLS and CDR2 YYNGEE. V lost 0 bases, J lost 9 bases, and 20 bases lay in between. The CDR3 is 16 amino acids. CDR3 loop: CASSVATGGPSETQYF. The CDR3 DNA reads TGTGCCAGCAGCGTAGCTACCGGGGGGCCCTCTGAGACGCAGTATTTT.

The chain is built from TRBV7-2 and TRBJ2-7, with 9 bases identical to TRBD1. Per the germline V gene, CDR1 is SGHTA and CDR2 is FQGNSA. This CDR3 has 15 amino acids. Losses at the gene ends were 3 bases for V and 0 bases for J; bases not matched to a gene: 3. CDR3 sequence: CASSLTGGNSYEQYF. CDR3 nucleotide sequence: TGTGCCAGCAGCTTGACAGGGGGGAACTCCTACGAGCAGTACTTC.

V and J are TRBV7-3 and TRBJ1-1, with D possibly TRBD1 on 6 matching bases. The CDR3 sequence is 17 residues long. V shed 0 bases and J shed 4 bases, with 18 bases lying between them. Germline CDR1 and CDR2: SGHTA and FQGTGA. CDR3 bases: TGTGCCAGCAGCTTAACCCGGCAGGGGATAGGGAGCACTGAAGCTTTCTTT. Protein product: CASSLTRQGIGSTEAFF. Full variable domain (rest looked up from reference TRBV7-3 and TRBJ1-1): GAGVSQTPSNKVTEKGKYVELRCDPISGHTALYWYRQSLGQGPEFLIYFQGTGAADDSGLPNDRFFAVRPEGSVSTLKIQRTERGDSAVYLCASSLTRQGIGSTEAFFGQGTRLTVV.

This clone was seen only a few times. The chain couples TRBV6-5 to TRBJ1-1, with D possibly TRBD1 on 6 matching bases. This CDR3 is 12 amino acids long. The germline gives CDR1 MNHEY, CDR2 SVGAGI. Trimming cost V 6 bases and J 1 base, with 6 bases left between them. This CDR3 is CASRTGNTEAFF. CDR3 coding DNA: TGTGCCAGCAGGACAGGGAACACTGAAGCTTTCTTT.

V usage is TRBV28 and J usage is TRBJ1-4; D not resolved. CDR1 is MDHEN and CDR2 is SYDVKM in the germline V gene. The CDR3 loop spans 11 amino acids. Trimming shortened V by 2 bases and J by 8 bases, and 3 bases separated the two germline ends. CDR3 protein: CASSLAEKLFF. In nucleotides, the CDR3 is TGTGCCAGCAGTTTAGCGGAAAAACTGTTTTTT.

The rearrangement uses TRBV27 and TRBJ2-7, with 8 bases matching TRBD2. The CDR3 runs 15 residues. The J segment lost 0 bases and the V segment lost 3 bases, leaving 4 bases of the junction unmatched. The germline V gene has CDR1 MNHEY and CDR2 SMNVEV (reference sequence). The CDR3 here is CASSFGGVSSYEQYF. As DNA, the CDR3 is TGTGCCAGCAGTTTCGGGGGGGTAAGCTCCTACGAGCAGTACTTC.

As DNA, the CDR3 is TGTGCCACCAGCAGACCGGAGGGGGCTGGGAACACTGAAGCTTTCTTT. Amino acids: CATSRPEGAGNTEAFF. This chain joins TRBV15 and TRBJ1-1, with 7 bases that match TRBD1. V shed 2 bases, J shed 1 base, and the junction held 7 bases outside the gene matches. Germline values: CDR1 LNHNV, CDR2 YYDKDF (reference sequence). The CDR3 has 16 amino acids. Complete variable domain (other parts from reference TRBV15 and TRBJ1-1): DAMVIQNPRYQVTQFGKPVTLSCSQTLNHNVMYWYQQKSSQAPKLLFHYYDKDFNNEADTPDNFQSRRPNTSFCFLDIRSPGLGDTAMYLCATSRPEGAGNTEAFFGQGTRLTVV.

The chain couples TRBV12-5 to TRBJ2-4, with 7 bases fitting TRBD2. This CDR3 contains 15 residues. V lost 1 base to trimming and J lost 7 bases; unmatched junction nucleotides: 7. CDR1 and CDR2 (germline): LGHNT, FRNRAP. Here the CDR3 reads CASGLDSGGRNIQYF. The CDR3, as DNA: TGTGCTAGTGGTTTGGACTCCGGGGGGAGGAACATTCAGTACTTC.

J is TRBJ2-1 and V is TRBV7-9, with 7 bases matching TRBD1. Trimming removed 5 bases from V and 6 bases from J; junction bases left unmatched: 4. The CDR3 sequence is 13 residues long. Germline values: CDR1 SEHNR, CDR2 FQNEAQ (reference sequence). The CDR3 DNA reads TGTGCCAGCAGCGCTAACAGGGGCAATGAGCAGTTCTTC. It is translated as CASSANRGNEQFF. Full variable domain (outside the CDR3, taken from reference TRBV7-9 and TRBJ2-1): DTGVSQNPRHKITKRGQNVTFRCDPISEHNRLYWYRQTLGQGPEFLTYFQNEAQLEKSRLLSDRFSAERPKGSFSTLEIQRTEQGDSAMYLCASSANRGNEQFFGPGTRLTVL.

J is TRBJ1-5 and V is TRBV7-2; 7 bases line up with TRBD1. The trim removed 5 bases at V and 3 bases at J, leaving 7 bases unmatched. The length of the CDR3 is 15 residues. Germline V gives CDR1 SGHTA, CDR2 FQGNSA. CDR3 coding DNA: TGTGCCAGCAGCCGCGGAGGACAGGACAATCAGCCCCAGCATTTT. It yields the protein CASSRGGQDNQPQHF. The full variable domain, completed using reference TRBV7-2 and TRBJ1-5, is GAGVSQSPSNKVTEKGKDVELRCDPISGHTALYWYRQSLGQGLEFLIYFQGNSAPDKSGLPSDRFSAERTGGSVSTLTIQRTQQEDSAVYLCASSRGGQDNQPQHFGDGTRLSIL.

The J gene is TRBJ1-4, the V gene TRBV27; possible D gene TRBD1, 5 bases. This CDR3 region has 15 residues. V was trimmed by 2 bases and J by 10 bases, leaving 17 bases between them. Looked up from germline, CDR1 is MNHEY and CDR2 is SMNVEV (reference sequence). As DNA, the CDR3 is TGTGCCAGCAGTTTAGGGGCTGGGGGGAACGGAAAACTGTTTTTT. Protein: CASSLGAGGNGKLFF.

The V and J genes are TRBV7-2 and TRBJ2-3; 11 positions agree with TRBD2. Losses at the gene ends were 4 bases for V and 6 bases for J; bases not matched to a gene: 3. CDR1 is SGHTA and CDR2 is FQGNSA in the germline V gene. This CDR3 contains 14 residues. The CDR3 is CASSSRTSGDTQYF. In nucleotides, the CDR3 is TGTGCCAGCAGCTCCCGGACTAGCGGGGATACGCAGTATTTT.